This TCR beta chain is drawn from a study of blood T cell repertoires in COVID-19. On the study more broadly: Samples of COVID-19 (acute and convalescent) were obtained from the United States, Italy and Spain. The cDNA or gDNA used as material had been derived from T cells, B-cell-depleted T cells, or PBMCs.

The CDR3 is 16 amino acids. CDR1 LGHDT and CDR2 YNNKEL come from the germline V gene (reference sequence). Trimming shortened V by 3 bases and J by 5 bases, and 19 bases separated the two germline ends. A Seattle source enrolled patients during active infection and followed them longitudinally. Authors' processing steps: Amplification with reference gene primers provided the estimates of nucleated cell counts. TCRdb keeps only in-frame clones here, not all; method: immunoSEQ multiplex PCR. V, J and clone size are those of that table, while D and trimming were read from the DNA. The top ten clones hold around 13% of a sample with 70,000 or so clones, over 80% of them seen once.

This clonotype originated in a man in his fifties or sixties with COVID-19, enrolled during active disease. Sequenced: peripheral blood. This chain links TRBV3-1 (or the pseudogene TRBV3-2) with TRBJ1-2, with D maybe TRBD1 (6 bases). The CDR3 reads CASSQRTATLLYGYTF. CDR3 DNA: TGTGCCAGCAGCCAGAGGACAGCAACCTTACTATATGGCTACACCTTC.